This T cell receptor (beta chain) was recovered during a study of T cell repertoires in cytomegalovirus infection. MiXCR, applied by TCRdb to the reads, yields one record per CDR3 protein. This repertoire shows around 430,000 distinct CDR3 sequences, roughly 42% found once; its top ten account for around two fifths. Notes on this clonotype: Its antigen is currently unknown.

Per germline, CDR1 KGHSH and CDR2 LQKENI. The CDR3 consists of 15 residues. The trim removed 3 bases at V and 3 bases at J, leaving 7 bases unmatched. This sequence originates from a human donor in good health (CMV status not recorded). Some clones in this sample may be carry-over from other donors' samples. The sample was cultured PBMCs, taken from culture after CMV antigen stimulation. The genes are TRBV18 and TRBJ1-2, with 7 positions matching TRBD1. The CDR3 loop is CASSPDRLNYYGYTF. In DNA, the CDR3 is TGTGCCAGCTCACCGGACAGGCTGAACTACTATGGCTACACCTTC. The variable domain in full, with the rest retrieved from reference TRBV18 and TRBJ1-2, is NAGVMQNPRHLVRRRGQEARLRCSPMKGHSHVYWYRQLPEEGLKFMVYLQKENIIDESGMPKERFSAEFPKEGPSILRIQQVVRGDSAAYFCASSPDRLNYYGYTFGSGTRLTVV.